The rows below give T cell receptor beta chains drawn from one sample of a study of CD8 T cells in ankylosing spondylitis. TCRdb re-called the 5' RACE reads through MiXCR, storing one row per CDR3 protein. The profile shows more than 500,000 distinct CDR3 sequences, roughly 5.2% of them singletons. Input material: blood, either unsorted or a sorted T cell fraction (not recorded which). The receptor source for this set is a male donor with ankylosing spondylitis. The CDR3 runs from the conserved cysteine through the conserved F or W. Fields, in order: J gene, V gene, CDR3 protein.

J gene: TRBJ2-1
V gene: TRBV6-2/TRBV6-3
CDR3 protein: CASRRDIYNEQFF

J gene: TRBJ1-2
V gene: TRBV20-1
CDR3 protein: CSAGGGQGPNYGYTF

J gene: TRBJ1-5
V gene: TRBV5-6
CDR3 protein: CASSLAGQLNQPQHF

J gene: TRBJ2-1
V gene: TRBV9
CDR3 protein: CASSPRQGLYNEQFF

J gene: TRBJ1-3
V gene: TRBV5-6
CDR3 protein: CASSTWRLRGNTIYF

J gene: TRBJ2-5
V gene: TRBV7-2
CDR3 protein: CASSFVGYQGETQYF

J gene: TRBJ2-2
V gene: TRBV2
CDR3 protein: CASNGQGADTGELFF

J gene: TRBJ2-5
V gene: TRBV7-2
CDR3 protein: CASSETGGQETQYF

J gene: TRBJ2-1
V gene: TRBV20-1
CDR3 protein: CSARPGPGTSGGTLPTNEQFF

J gene: TRBJ2-7
V gene: TRBV10-3
CDR3 protein: CAISEGPSYEQYF

J gene: TRBJ2-3
V gene: TRBV10-3
CDR3 protein: CAISSTDTQYF

J gene: TRBJ2-2
V gene: TRBV28
CDR3 protein: CASRSIWGNTGELFF

J gene: TRBJ1-4
V gene: TRBV29-1
CDR3 protein: CSVERRFGEKLFF

J gene: TRBJ2-3
V gene: TRBV12-3/TRBV12-4
CDR3 protein: CASSLRRGLGTQYF

J gene: TRBJ1-5
V gene: TRBV6-2/TRBV6-3
CDR3 protein: CASRLKGESGNQPQHF

J gene: TRBJ2-7
V gene: TRBV5-4
CDR3 protein: CASSLAGQRSFSYEQYF

J gene: TRBJ2-3
V gene: TRBV20-1
CDR3 protein: CSARGGAGGFTDTQYF

J gene: TRBJ1-5
V gene: TRBV6-5
CDR3 protein: CASSYDHRTGREQPQHF

J gene: TRBJ1-1
V gene: TRBV29-1
CDR3 protein: CSVGGIDTEAFF

J gene: TRBJ2-3
V gene: TRBV9
CDR3 protein: CASSLNVPTDTQYF

J gene: TRBJ1-4
V gene: TRBV15
CDR3 protein: CATSTDIPRSNAEKLFF

J gene: TRBJ1-2
V gene: TRBV5-1
CDR3 protein: CASSLGPLNYGYTF

J gene: TRBJ2-1
V gene: TRBV5-1
CDR3 protein: CASSLRTSGGVNEQFF